Following are 21 T cell receptor beta chains from one sample sequenced in a study of vaccination and CD4 T cells after COVID-19. With the Oncomine TCR Beta short-read assay, DNA from cultured CD4+ T cells was sequenced. TCRdb re-analysed the PCR reads in MiXCR, keeping a single row per CDR3 protein. This table has thousands of distinct CDR3 sequences, 20% to 25% appearing once. Described treatment: roughly 11-day PBMC culture with coronavirus spike peptide pools or control peptides (ViraFEST assay). The unexposed donor gave CD4+ T cells before the COVID-19 pandemic (2011-2018). Their antigens are not known. Sequenced material: CD4+ T cells from blood, cultured in vitro. These receptors all stem from a human donor in good health.

The CDR3 DNA follows: TGTGCCACCAGCAGGGGACAGGAACCCTACGAGCAGTACTTC. Amino acids: CATSRGQEPYEQYF. The rearrangement joins TRBV15 to TRBJ2-7; 8 nucleotides align to TRBD1. The CDR3 sequence is 14 residues long. V trimming: 3 bases; J trimming: 2 bases; junction bases outside the gene matches: 3. Looked up from germline, CDR1 is LNHNV and CDR2 is YYDKDF (reference sequence).

The chain combines TRBV5-1 with TRBJ2-5; 13 nucleotides match TRBD2. Germline V gives CDR1 SGHRS, CDR2 YFSETQ. J lost 5 bases, V lost 0 bases, and 4 bases had no gene match. The CDR3 contains 16 residues. The CDR3 nucleotides read TGCGCCAGCAGCTTGGTAGGGGGACTAGCGGGGGAGACCCAGTACTTC. Its protein product is CASSLVGGLAGETQYF.

The chain employs TRBV6-5 and TRBJ2-3, with D unclear. The CDR3 has 16 amino acids. Germline V CDR1 and CDR2: MNHEY, SVGAGI. The ends were cut back, 2 bases at V and 2 bases at J, with 14 bases in the middle. This CDR3 is CASSYGMWELTDTQYF. CDR3 nucleotides: TGTGCCAGCAGTTACGGAATGTGGGAACTCACAGATACGCAGTATTTT.

A few counts support this clonotype. This chain joins TRBV20-1 and TRBJ2-7; 8 nucleotides agree with TRBD2. CDR1 DFQATT and CDR2 SNEGSKA come from the germline V gene (reference sequence). The CDR3 sequence is 13 residues long. V lost 6 bases and J lost 2; bases outside the gene matches: 6. The CDR3 region is CSAQHGGAYEQYF. The CDR3, as DNA: TGCAGTGCCCAGCACGGGGGGGCCTACGAGCAGTACTTC.

V is TRBV12-3 or TRBV12-4 and J is TRBJ2-7, with TRBD1 as a possible D gene (5 bases). CDR3 length: 14 residues. V dropped 5 bases and J dropped 2 bases, with 13 bases sitting between them. CDR3 in amino acids: CASSTTGPAYEQYF. As DNA, the CDR3 is TGTGCCAGCAGTACAACAGGCCCGGCCTACGAGCAGTACTTC.

This clonotype was seen a few times. V is TRBV10-3 and J is TRBJ2-4; possibly TRBD1 for D (6 bases). CDR1 is ENHRY, CDR2 SYGVKD, per germline. V was cut by 2 bases and J by 1 base, with 9 bases left in between. There are 15 residues in the CDR3. The CDR3 DNA reads as TGTGCCATCAGTGAGGAGGGGGTGGCCAAAAACATTCAGTACTTC. This sequence encodes CAISEEGVAKNIQYF.

The chain combines TRBV20-1 with TRBJ1-1; D is unclear. The V and J ends lost 0 bases and 11 bases respectively, with 10 bases between them. The CDR3 consists of 11 residues. Per germline, CDR1 DFQATT and CDR2 SNEGSKA (reference sequence). In DNA, the CDR3 is TGCAGTGCTAGAGATTTTCCGGATGCTTTCTTT. Translated, it gives CSARDFPDAFF.

This clonotype came up a few times. V usage is TRBV2 and J usage is TRBJ2-7; 7 positions agree with TRBD1. CDR1 is SNHLY, CDR2 FYNNEI, per germline. This CDR3 has 12 amino acids. V was pared by 4 bases and J by 3 bases, with 0 bases of the junction left unmatched. The CDR3 region is CASSGDSYEQYF. DNA for the CDR3: TGTGCCAGCAGTGGGGACAGCTACGAGCAGTACTTC.

This clonotype turned up a few times. The V call is TRBV4-1, the J call TRBJ1-6; perhaps TRBD1 as D (5 bases). The CDR3 runs to 14 residues. V was pared by 2 bases and J by 8 bases, with 10 bases between. Germline CDR1 MGHRA, CDR2 YSYEKL. The CDR3 here is CASSQQGPDSPLHF. CDR3 DNA: TGCGCCAGCAGCCAACAGGGACCGGATTCACCCCTCCACTTT.

CDR3 in DNA: TGTGCCATCAGTGAGGGGGGGGGCTACACCTTC. The encoded protein is CAISEGGGYTF. The chain carries TRBV10-3 and TRBJ1-2, with D possibly matching TRBD1 (5 bases). Germline V lookup: CDR1 ENHRY, CDR2 SYGVKD. Trimming removed 2 bases at V and 8 bases at J, with 6 bases between. This CDR3 has 11 residues.

This clonotype was picked up a small number of times. The chain is built from TRBV7-9 and TRBJ1-1, with unresolved D. CDR1 SEHNR and CDR2 FQNEAQ come from the germline V gene (reference sequence). V gave up 1 base and J gave up 7 bases, with 10 bases separating them. The CDR3 consists of 13 residues. Here the CDR3 DNA reads TGTGCCAGCAGCTTAGGTGAACAGCGTGAAGCTTTCTTT. Translating it yields CASSLGEQREAFF.

This clonotype was counted a single time. The V and J genes are TRBV7-8 and TRBJ1-4; D might be TRBD1 (6 bases). Germline V gives CDR1 SGHVS, CDR2 FQNEAQ. The CDR3 has 14 residues. V was pared by 6 bases and J by 8 bases, with 16 bases between. CDR3 loop: CASRQDRREEKLFF. CDR3 nucleotide sequence: TGTGCCAGCAGACAAGACAGGCGGGAAGAAAAACTGTTTTTT.

This clonotype occurred a few times. This chain links TRBV2 with TRBJ1-2; no reliable D call. This CDR3 contains 12 residues. Trimming cost V 6 bases and J 4 bases, with 9 bases left between them. Germline-derived CDR1 and CDR2 are SNHLY and FYNNEI. The chain's CDR3 is CASSAVSYGYTF. The CDR3 bases are TGTGCCAGCAGCGCCGTGTCCTATGGCTACACCTTC.

The chain carries TRBV18 and TRBJ1-2; D call uncertain. V lost 2 bases and J lost 6, with 10 bases in between. The CDR3 is made up of 13 amino acids. Per germline, CDR1 KGHSH and CDR2 LQKENI. The CDR3 nucleotides read TGTGCCAGCTCACCAGAGGGAAGCCATGGCTACACCTTC. Its protein product is CASSPEGSHGYTF.

The chain joins TRBV11-2 to TRBJ1-2; D is possibly TRBD1 (5 bases). The V end lost 4 bases, the J end lost 2 bases, and 14 bases lay between the germline ends. The CDR3 is 15 residues long. Germline V gene data show CDR1 as SGHAT and CDR2 as FQNNGV. The CDR3: CASSSRPTENYGYTF. The CDR3 DNA reads as TGTGCCAGCAGCTCCCGTCCGACAGAGAACTATGGCTACACCTTC.

This clonotype was seen only a few times. The rearrangement links TRBV7-2 to TRBJ2-7; 11 nucleotides match TRBD2. This CDR3 has 15 amino acids. Germline-derived CDR1 and CDR2 are SGHTA and FQGNSA. The J segment lost 3 bases and the V segment lost 7 bases, leaving 8 bases of the junction unmatched. The CDR3 DNA reads TGTGCCAGCACCTTGCCGCTAGCGGGGGGCTACGAGCAGTACTTC. It translates to CASTLPLAGGYEQYF.

This clonotype came up a few times. The chain recombines TRBV7-9 with TRBJ2-2; 9 nucleotides agree with TRBD1. Germline V gives CDR1 SEHNR, CDR2 FQNEAQ (reference sequence). After removal of 5 bases from V and 8 bases from J, the junction contained 15 bases not matched to a gene. This CDR3 has 17 amino acids. The CDR3 loop is CASSQRSGTGRSGELFF. In nucleotides, the CDR3 is TGTGCCAGCAGCCAACGGTCGGGGACAGGGAGGTCAGGGGAGCTGTTTTTT.

The CDR3 loop is CSASYGERTGELFF. The CDR3 bases are TGCAGTGCTTCCTATGGCGAGCGCACCGGGGAGCTGTTTTTT. The rearrangement links TRBV20-1 to TRBJ2-2; the D is unclear. The V and J ends lost 5 bases and 4 bases respectively, with 14 bases between them. The CDR3 covers 14 residues. Germline V lookup: CDR1 DFQATT, CDR2 SNEGSKA (reference sequence).

As concerns this clonotype: Being one base from a much bigger clone, this may be a read error. The rearrangement links TRBV6-1 to TRBJ1-6; weak D call: TRBD1 (6 bases). Deletions cut 5 bases from V and 10 bases from J, with 21 bases between. CDR3 length equals 16 residues. Germline lookup yields CDR1 MNHNS and CDR2 SASEGT. CDR3 sequence reads: CASSRGMGGRGSPLHF. The CDR3 nucleotides read TGTGCCAGCAGTAGGGGGATGGGAGGACGGGGGTCACCCCTCCACTTT.

This clonotype was observed a few times. CDR3 region: CASSLTRWETQYF. CDR3 nucleotides: TGTGCCAGCAGTTTGACCAGGTGGGAGACCCAGTACTTC. The rearrangement joins TRBV12-3 or TRBV12-4 to TRBJ2-5; D is uncertain. Trimming removed 3 bases at V and 5 bases at J, with 10 bases between. This CDR3 comprises 13 residues.

The chain is built from TRBV2 and TRBJ1-1; D gene uncertain. CDR1 is SNHLY, CDR2 FYNNEI, per germline. The CDR3 runs to 13 residues. Deletions cut 2 bases from V and 1 base from J, with 5 bases between. The CDR3 bases are TGTGCCAGCAGTGAAAGTGGGAACACTGAAGCTTTCTTT. As protein: CASSESGNTEAFF.